These 22 T cell receptor beta chains originate from one sample sequenced in a study of lymphopenia after photon versus proton radiotherapy. Assay used: immunoSEQ multiplex PCR; TCRdb lists only in-frame clones, some missing. The repertoire includes about 26,000 clones, around 83% of them detected once, and 5% to 5.5% sits in the top ten. This sample comprised peripheral blood, obtained from a patient treated with photon-based radiotherapy. The receptors originated from a young man with gastric cancer.

The gene calls are TRBV19 and TRBJ1-3; possibly TRBD1 for D (5 bases). The V end lost 6 bases, the J end lost 3 bases, and 18 bases lay between the germline ends. Germline CDR1 is LNHDA and CDR2 is SQIVND (reference sequence). The CDR3 runs 16 residues. The CDR3 sequence is CASRITGTAYGNTIYF. The CDR3 DNA follows: TGTGCCAGTAGGATCACCGGGACGGCTTATGGAAACACCATATATTTT.

The V call is TRBV2, the J call TRBJ1-2; maybe TRBD1 (5 bases). This CDR3 comprises 13 residues. V lost 5 bases, J lost 14 bases, and 21 bases lay in between. In germline, CDR1 is SNHLY, CDR2 FYNNEI. CDR3 nucleotides: TGTGCCAGCAGTCGTTCGCCGGGGGGAAATAGTACCTTC. It encodes CASSRSPGGNSTF.

The V gene is TRBV4-1, the J gene TRBJ1-5; no definite D call. The V gene's germline CDR1 is MGHRA and CDR2 YSYEKL. The V end lost 1 base, the J end lost 0 bases, and 10 bases lay between the germline ends. The CDR3 spans 16 residues. This chain's CDR3 is CASSQGLGNSNQPQHF. CDR3 in DNA: TGCGCCAGCAGCCAAGGGTTGGGAAATAGCAATCAGCCCCAGCATTTT.

The V gene is TRBV19, the J gene TRBJ2-6; D uncertain. CDR1 LNHDA and CDR2 SQIVND come from the germline V gene (reference sequence). The CDR3 contains 15 residues. V was pared by 5 bases and J by 1 base, with 9 bases between. In DNA, the CDR3 is TGTGCCAGTAGTCTAAAGGGATCTGGGGCCAACGTCCTGACTTTC. Translation: CASSLKGSGANVLTF.

This clone was observed a single time. This chain connects TRBV19 to TRBJ2-3; 13 bases match TRBD2. Germline loops: CDR1 LNHDA, CDR2 SQIVND (reference sequence). The junction had 4 bases not matched to a gene; V was cut back by 2 bases and J by 5 bases. The CDR3 loop spans 16 amino acids. Written as DNA, the CDR3 is TGTGCCAGTAGTATAACTAGCGGGGGGGAGGGAGATACGCAGTATTTT. It codes for CASSITSGGEGDTQYF.

The chain is built from TRBV18 and TRBJ2-5; weak D call: TRBD1 (5 bases). Trimming pared 5 bases from V and 4 bases from J, leaving 26 bases between. The CDR3 length is 18 residues. The germline CDR1 and CDR2 sequences are KGHSH and LQKENI. In DNA, the CDR3 is TGTGCCAGCTCAAACCTGAACCTAGGACCCGGGCAGGGAGAGACCCAGTACTTC. Translation: CASSNLNLGPGQGETQYF.

The chain employs TRBV5-6 and TRBJ1-3; the D gene is possibly TRBD1 (6 bases). Trimming took off 8 bases at V and 0 bases at J, with 12 bases between the two ends. In germline, CDR1 is SGHDT, CDR2 YYEEEE. The CDR3 has 14 amino acids. The CDR3 DNA is TGTGCCAGTGAGGACAGTCGCTCTGGAAACACCATATATTTT. This sequence encodes CASEDSRSGNTIYF.

This clone was detected only a few times. The chain couples TRBV29-1 to TRBJ2-1; D possibly corresponds to TRBD2 (6 bases). This CDR3 region has 17 residues. The germline V gene has CDR1 SQVTM and CDR2 ANQGSEA. Trimming took 0 bases from V and 0 from J, leaving 15 bases between them. The CDR3 spells CSVEDSSGYSSYNEQFF. The CDR3 bases are TGCAGCGTTGAAGATAGTAGCGGATATAGCTCCTACAATGAGCAGTTCTTC.

This clone has just a few counts. This chain joins TRBV7-3 and TRBJ2-5; possibly TRBD1 for D (6 bases). CDR1 and CDR2 from the germline V gene are SGHTA and FQGTGA. V lost 1 base and J lost 4, with 10 bases in between. The CDR3 spans 14 residues. Here the CDR3 reads CASSLNAGVETQYF. As DNA, the CDR3 is TGTGCCAGCAGCTTAAACGCAGGGGTAGAGACCCAGTACTTC. The full variable domain, rest sourced from reference TRBV7-3 and TRBJ2-5, is GAGVSQTPSNKVTEKGKYVELRCDPISGHTALYWYRQSLGQGPEFLIYFQGTGAADDSGLPNDRFFAVRPEGSVSTLKIQRTERGDSAVYLCASSLNAGVETQYFGPGTRLLVL.

CDR3 amino acids: CASSEQGEITTDTQYF. Here the CDR3 DNA reads TGTGCCAGCAGTGAGCAGGGGGAAATAACCACAGATACGCAGTATTTT. The V call is TRBV2, the J call TRBJ2-3; TRBD1 matches 7 bases. Germline V gene data show CDR1 as SNHLY and CDR2 as FYNNEI. The CDR3 contains 16 residues. With V trimmed by 3 bases and J by 2 bases, 8 bases remained unmatched. The entire variable domain, with the rest obtained from reference TRBV2 and TRBJ2-3, is as follows: EPEVTQTPSHQVTQMGQEVILRCVPISNHLYFYWYRQILGQKVEFLVSFYNNEISEKSEIFDDQFSVERPDGSNFTLKIRSTKLEDSAMYFCASSEQGEITTDTQYFGPGTRLTVL.

This rearrangement joins TRBV30 to TRBJ2-1, with 7 bases matching TRBD1. The CDR3 runs to 12 residues. Losses at the gene ends were 4 bases for V and 9 bases for J; bases not matched to a gene: 6. CDR1 GTSNPN and CDR2 SVGIG come from the germline V gene (reference sequence). DNA of the CDR3: TGTGCCTGGATAAAAGGGGGCGGTGAGCAGTTCTTC. It specifies CAWIKGGGEQFF.

The chain carries TRBV5-1 and TRBJ2-5; no definite D call. The V gene lost 4 bases and the J gene lost 1 base, with 5 bases spanning the gap. The CDR3 spans 12 residues. Looked up from germline, CDR1 is SGHRS and CDR2 is YFSETQ. CDR3 coding DNA: TGCGCCAGCAGCGCCGCCCAAGAGACCCAGTACTTC. It codes for CASSAAQETQYF.

This clone appeared once. The chain is built from TRBV18 and TRBJ1-2; D is uncertain. In germline, CDR1 is KGHSH, CDR2 LQKENI. The CDR3 has 13 amino acids. V gave up 3 bases and J gave up 8 bases, with 13 bases separating them. The CDR3 DNA follows: TGTGCCAGCTCACCGAGGGATTTCGAGGGCTACACCTTC. As protein: CASSPRDFEGYTF. Full variable domain (remainder filled in from reference TRBV18 and TRBJ1-2): NAGVMQNPRHLVRRRGQEARLRCSPMKGHSHVYWYRQLPEEGLKFMVYLQKENIIDESGMPKERFSAEFPKEGPSILRIQQVVRGDSAAYFCASSPRDFEGYTFGSGTRLTVV.

This chain uses TRBV4-3 with TRBJ2-6; D is possibly TRBD2 (5 bases). CDR3 length: 16 amino acids. Trimming pared 1 base from V and 0 bases from J, leaving 7 bases between. CDR1 LGHNA and CDR2 YSLEER come from the germline V gene. The CDR3 DNA reads TGCGCCAGCAGCCAAGTCAGCGGCTCTGGGGCCAACGTCCTGACTTTC. Its translation: CASSQVSGSGANVLTF.

The V call is TRBV7-2, the J call TRBJ2-5, with 7 bases matching TRBD2. The CDR3 has 15 residues. From germline, CDR1 is SGHTA and CDR2 FQGNSA. V dropped 5 bases and J dropped 3; count of bases not matched to a gene: 9. CDR3 region: CASSPAKSGKETQYF. CDR3 bases: TGTGCCAGCAGCCCGGCTAAAAGCGGGAAAGAGACCCAGTACTTC. The full variable domain, with the rest looked up from reference TRBV7-2 and TRBJ2-5, is GAGVSQSPSNKVTEKGKDVELRCDPISGHTALYWYRQSLGQGLEFLIYFQGNSAPDKSGLPSDRFSAERTGGSVSTLTIQRTQQEDSAVYLCASSPAKSGKETQYFGPGTRLLVL.

This sequence joins TRBV7-9 and TRBJ2-2; D gene ambiguous. In germline, CDR1 is SEHNR, CDR2 FQNEAQ (reference sequence). The V end was cut by 5 bases, the J end by 3 bases, with 16 bases between. The CDR3 contains 16 residues. CDR3 residues: CASSLPGPSYTGELFF. DNA of the CDR3: TGTGCCAGCAGCCTCCCCGGGCCGTCCTACACCGGGGAGCTGTTTTTT.

This clone was seen only once. This sequence joins TRBV28 and TRBJ2-5; TRBD2 might be the D (6 bases). CDR3 length: 15 residues. Germline values: CDR1 MDHEN, CDR2 SYDVKM. Trimming took off 7 bases at V and 0 bases at J, with 15 bases between the two ends. The CDR3 is CASTGWEAYQETQYF. The CDR3 coding sequence is TGTGCCAGCACGGGGTGGGAGGCGTACCAAGAGACCCAGTACTTC.

As regards this clone: The same CDR3 arises from other DNA sequences in this sample as well. V is TRBV20-1 and J is TRBJ1-4; D is uncertain. V was trimmed by 1 base and J by 7 bases, leaving 4 bases between them. From germline, CDR1 is DFQATT and CDR2 SNEGSKA (reference sequence). This CDR3 is 11 amino acids long. DNA of the CDR3: TGCAGTGCTAGAGTCGCTGAAAAACTGTTTTTT. It yields the protein CSARVAEKLFF.

A few counts support this clone. This chain links TRBV5-6 with TRBJ1-5; no clear D gene. The V gene's germline CDR1 is SGHDT and CDR2 YYEEEE. CDR3 length: 14 amino acids. Deletions cut 4 bases from V and 1 base from J, with 9 bases between. The CDR3 region has the DNA TGTGCCAGCAGCCCTAAAGGGAGCAATCAGCCCCAGCATTTT. Its protein product is CASSPKGSNQPQHF.

The chain combines TRBV19 with TRBJ1-3; 7 bases line up with TRBD1. V lost 2 bases and J lost 0; bases outside the gene matches: 7. The V gene's germline CDR1 is LNHDA and CDR2 SQIVND (reference sequence). The CDR3 sequence is 17 residues long. CDR3 loop: CASSIMSQGDSGNTIYF. Written as DNA, the CDR3 is TGTGCCAGTAGTATAATGTCCCAGGGGGACTCTGGAAACACCATATATTTT.

V gene TRBV28 combines with J gene TRBJ2-2; 11 nucleotides align to TRBD2. Germline assignment: CDR1 MDHEN and CDR2 SYDVKM. Trimming removed 10 bases from V and 4 bases from J; junction bases left unmatched: 14. The CDR3 is 17 amino acids. The CDR3 spells CATRDFTSGRFTGELFF. Written as DNA, the CDR3 is TGTGCCACCCGAGACTTCACTAGCGGGAGATTCACCGGGGAGCTGTTTTTT.

The J gene is TRBJ1-2, the V gene TRBV12-1; the table's TRBD1 call for D was not verified on the DNA. TRBV12-1 corresponds to a pseudogene. This CDR3 comprises 15 residues. The chain's CDR3 is CASSFVGVENYGYTF. In DNA, the CDR3 is TGTGCCAGCAGCTTTGTAGGGGTTGAAAACTATGGCTACACCTTC.